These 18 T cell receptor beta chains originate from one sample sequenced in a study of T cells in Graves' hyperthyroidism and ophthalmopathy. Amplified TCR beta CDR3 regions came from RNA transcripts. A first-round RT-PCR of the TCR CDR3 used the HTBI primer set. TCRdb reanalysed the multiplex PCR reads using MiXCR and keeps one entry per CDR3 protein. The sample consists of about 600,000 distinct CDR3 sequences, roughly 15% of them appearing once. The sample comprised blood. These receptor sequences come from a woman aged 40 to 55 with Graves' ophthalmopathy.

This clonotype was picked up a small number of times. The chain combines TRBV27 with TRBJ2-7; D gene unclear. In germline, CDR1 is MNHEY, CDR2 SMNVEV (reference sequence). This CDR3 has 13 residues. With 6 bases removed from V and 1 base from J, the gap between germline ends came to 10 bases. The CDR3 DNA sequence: TGTGCCAGCAGAAGTGACAAATCCTACGAGCAGTACTTC. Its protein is CASRSDKSYEQYF.

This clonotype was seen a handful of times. The CDR3 sequence: CASSQDFGTGELFF. Written as DNA, the CDR3 is TGTGCCAGCAGCCAAGATTTTGGCACCGGGGAGCTGTTTTTT. The rearrangement links TRBV3-1 to TRBJ2-2; D gene unclear. The CDR3 runs to 14 residues. With 0 bases removed from V and 4 bases from J, the gap between germline ends came to 6 bases. Germline loops: CDR1 LGHDT, CDR2 YNNKEL (reference sequence).

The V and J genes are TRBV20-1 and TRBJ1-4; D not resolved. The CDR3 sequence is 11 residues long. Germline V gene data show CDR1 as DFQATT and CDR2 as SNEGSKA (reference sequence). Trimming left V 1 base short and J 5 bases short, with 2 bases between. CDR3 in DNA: TGCAGTGCTAGAGTAAATGAAAAACTGTTTTTT. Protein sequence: CSARVNEKLFF.

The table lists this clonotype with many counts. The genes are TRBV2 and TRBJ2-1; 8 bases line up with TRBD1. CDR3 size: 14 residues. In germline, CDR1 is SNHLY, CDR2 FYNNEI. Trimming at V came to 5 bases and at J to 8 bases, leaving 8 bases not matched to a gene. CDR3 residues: CASSTSRGLYEQFF. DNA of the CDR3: TGTGCCAGCAGTACCAGCAGGGGGCTGTATGAGCAGTTCTTC.

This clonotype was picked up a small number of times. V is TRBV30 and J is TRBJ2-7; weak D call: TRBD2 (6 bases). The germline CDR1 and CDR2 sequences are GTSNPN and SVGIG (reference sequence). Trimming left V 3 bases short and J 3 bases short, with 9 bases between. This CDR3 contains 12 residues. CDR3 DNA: TGTGCCTGGAGGGGAGGAGTCTACGAGCAGTACTTC. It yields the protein CAWRGGVYEQYF.

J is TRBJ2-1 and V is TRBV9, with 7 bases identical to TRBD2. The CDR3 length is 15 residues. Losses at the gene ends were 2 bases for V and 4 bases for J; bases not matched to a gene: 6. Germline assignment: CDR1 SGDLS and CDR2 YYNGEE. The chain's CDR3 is CASSVRGELYNEQFF. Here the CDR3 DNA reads TGTGCCAGCAGCGTCCGGGGGGAGCTTTACAATGAGCAGTTCTTC.

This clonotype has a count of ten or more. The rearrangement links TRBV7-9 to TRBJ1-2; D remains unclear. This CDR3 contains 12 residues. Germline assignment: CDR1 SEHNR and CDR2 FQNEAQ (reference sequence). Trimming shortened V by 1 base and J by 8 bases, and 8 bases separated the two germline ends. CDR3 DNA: TGTGCCAGCAGCTTAGTTGAGTCCGGCTACACCTTC. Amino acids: CASSLVESGYTF.

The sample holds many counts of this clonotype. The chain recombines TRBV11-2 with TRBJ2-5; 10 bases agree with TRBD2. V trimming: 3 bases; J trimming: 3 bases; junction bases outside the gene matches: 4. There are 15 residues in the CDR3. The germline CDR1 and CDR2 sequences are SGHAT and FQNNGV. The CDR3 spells CASSLRTSGKETQYF. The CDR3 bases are TGTGCCAGCAGCTTGAGGACTAGCGGTAAAGAGACCCAGTACTTC. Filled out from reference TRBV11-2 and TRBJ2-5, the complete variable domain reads EAGVAQSPRYKIIEKRQSVAFWCNPISGHATLYWYQQILGQGPKLLIQFQNNGVVDDSQLPKDRFSAERLKGVDSTLKIQPAKLEDSAVYLCASSLRTSGKETQYFGPGTRLLVL.

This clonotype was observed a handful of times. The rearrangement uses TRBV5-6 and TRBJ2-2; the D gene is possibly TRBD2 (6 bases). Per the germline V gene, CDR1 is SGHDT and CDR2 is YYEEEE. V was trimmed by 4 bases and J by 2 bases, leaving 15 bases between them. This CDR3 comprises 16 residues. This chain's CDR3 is CASSRAGTLNTGELFF. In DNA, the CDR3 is TGTGCCAGCAGCCGGGCCGGGACTCTTAACACCGGGGAGCTGTTTTTT.

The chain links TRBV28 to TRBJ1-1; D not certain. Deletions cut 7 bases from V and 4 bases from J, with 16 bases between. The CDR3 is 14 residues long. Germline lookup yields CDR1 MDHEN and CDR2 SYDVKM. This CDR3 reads CASTPLMATTEAFF. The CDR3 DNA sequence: TGTGCCAGCACCCCCCTTATGGCGACCACTGAAGCTTTCTTT.

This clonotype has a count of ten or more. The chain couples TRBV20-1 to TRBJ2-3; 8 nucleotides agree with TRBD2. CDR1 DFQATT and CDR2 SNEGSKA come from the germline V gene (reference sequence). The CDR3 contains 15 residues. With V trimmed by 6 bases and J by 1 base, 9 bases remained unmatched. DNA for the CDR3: TGCAGTGCAACACCCGGGACTAGGGGCACAGATACGCAGTATTTT. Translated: CSATPGTRGTDTQYF.

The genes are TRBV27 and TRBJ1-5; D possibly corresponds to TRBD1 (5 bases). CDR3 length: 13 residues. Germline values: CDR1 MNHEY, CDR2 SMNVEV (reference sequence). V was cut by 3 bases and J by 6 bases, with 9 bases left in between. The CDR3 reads CASSFSGAQPQHF. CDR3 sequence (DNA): TGTGCCAGCAGTTTTAGCGGGGCTCAGCCCCAGCATTTT.

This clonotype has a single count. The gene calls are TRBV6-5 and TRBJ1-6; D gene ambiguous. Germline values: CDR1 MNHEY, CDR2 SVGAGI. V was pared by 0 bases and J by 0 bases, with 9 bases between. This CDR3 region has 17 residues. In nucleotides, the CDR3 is TGTGCCAGCAGTTACTCCGTTTCTAGCTCCTATAATTCACCCCTCCACTTT. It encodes CASSYSVSSSYNSPLHF.

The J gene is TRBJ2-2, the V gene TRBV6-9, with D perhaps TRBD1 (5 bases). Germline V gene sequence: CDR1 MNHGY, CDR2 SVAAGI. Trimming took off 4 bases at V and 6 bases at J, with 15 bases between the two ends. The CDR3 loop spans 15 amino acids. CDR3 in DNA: TGTGCCAGCAGTTCGACAGTTAGTATTCCCGGGGAGCTGTTTTTT. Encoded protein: CASSSTVSIPGELFF.

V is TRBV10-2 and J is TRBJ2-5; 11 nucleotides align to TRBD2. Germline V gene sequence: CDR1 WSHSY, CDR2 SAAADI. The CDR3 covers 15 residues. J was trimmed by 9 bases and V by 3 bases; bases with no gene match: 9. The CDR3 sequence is CASSESLAGVTAQYF. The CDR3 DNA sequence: TGCGCCAGCAGTGAATCACTAGCGGGAGTCACGGCCCAGTACTTC.

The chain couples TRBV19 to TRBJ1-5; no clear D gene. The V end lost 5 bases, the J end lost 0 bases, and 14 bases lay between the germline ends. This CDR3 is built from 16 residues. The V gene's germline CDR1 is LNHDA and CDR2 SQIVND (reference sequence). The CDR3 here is CASSVTPDFSNQPQHF. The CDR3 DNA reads TGTGCCAGTAGTGTCACGCCAGATTTTAGCAATCAGCCCCAGCATTTT.

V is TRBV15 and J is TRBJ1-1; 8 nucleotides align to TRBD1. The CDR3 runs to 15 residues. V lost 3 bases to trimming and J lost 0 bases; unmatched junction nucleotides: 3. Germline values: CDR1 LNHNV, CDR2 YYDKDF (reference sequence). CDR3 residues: CATSSYRGMNTEAFF. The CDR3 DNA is TGTGCCACCAGCAGCTACAGGGGGATGAACACTGAAGCTTTCTTT.

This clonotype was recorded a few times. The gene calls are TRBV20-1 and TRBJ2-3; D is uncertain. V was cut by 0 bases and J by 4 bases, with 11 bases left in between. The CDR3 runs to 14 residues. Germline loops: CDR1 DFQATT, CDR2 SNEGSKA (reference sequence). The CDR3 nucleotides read TGCAGTGCTAGAGATTCTGGTGCCCCAGATACGCAGTATTTT. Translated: CSARDSGAPDTQYF.